Here is one T cell receptor beta chain with its context. This clone was found a few times. No antigen is known for it. Per-nucleotide qualities are absent, and no much larger clonotype sits a single base away. These data originate in a study of beta chain features in type 1 diabetes (dated by TCRdb to the late 2010s). For the wider study: Patients and healthy donors did not differ in mean age, gender distribution, total cell number or subset yield. A total of around 100 million sorted cells were examined across all samples, and RNA yield correlated strongly with the number of cells per subset. In the study, recently diagnosed type 1 diabetes patients and matched healthy donors were compared on the TCRB repertoires of their sorted circulating CD4+ T cell subsets. Regulatory and stem cell-like memory subsets were isolated from only 8 patients and roughly eight healthy donors, whereas naive and central memory subsets came from all 30 or so donors. Study-wide findings and limitations: Shorter templates might have been favored by PCR, but patient and control samples were amplified and corrected together, so both groups would have been affected equally by any skew. Naive, central memory and regulatory TCRB repertoires appeared to be more similar among patients than among healthy donors. In all four CD4+ subsets, TCRB CDR3 length was moderately but significantly shorter in type 1 diabetes patients. Only small numbers of individuals were included in the HLA sub-analyses, which left unresolved whether HLA type had any influence on TCRB rearrangement. Patients with type 1 diabetes made fewer insertions and deleted more nucleotides at VDJ recombination sites, implying thymic rearrangement abnormalities. Because cDNA was sequenced instead of genomic DNA, highly expressing activated cells could be over-represented, though the groups showed no difference in activation or CD3 levels.

Spanning cysteine to phenylalanine, the CDR3 consists of 13 amino acids. Of all the DNA, just the CDR3 is kept, 39 bases in frame from base 1. As encoded in the germline V gene, CDR1 is SGDLS while CDR2 is YYNGEE. At the junction V is shortened by 1 base and J by 4 bases, with 8 bases in between. A single peripheral blood draw of about 116 mL on average was collected from each donor into heparinised tubes. A BD FACSAria II and a panel including CD45RO, CCR7, CD25, CD127, CD95 and CD27 were used to sort naive, central memory, regulatory and stem cell-like memory CD4+ T cells. Every sorted population had a purity above 98%. PBMCs were separated immediately by Lymphoprep density gradient centrifugation and were stained directly, without being cultured. To minimize batch effects, samples were stained and sorted in pairs, one healthy donor with one patient per experiment. The entire amount of isolated RNA was reverse transcribed using the High Capacity cDNA Reverse Transcription Kit, so the sequenced TCRB transcripts were expressed ones. Deep immunoSEQ sequencing was applied to naive, central memory and regulatory T cell samples, giving an average of roughly 3.3 million total reads per sample. Sorted cells were lysed in RLT buffer and RNA was extracted with DNase-treated RNeasy Micro or Mini kits, depending on cell number. Each cell subset was processed on its own to prevent cross-contamination, while patient and healthy donor samples were processed together. The immunoSEQ multiplex PCR was used to amplify TCRB sequences from cDNA, generating 87-bp fragments that spanned the CDR3 region. Sequencing of the amplicons was performed on the Illumina HiSeq platform. In the original analysis: Synthetic template baselines were used to correct PCR bias computationally, reads within Hamming distance 2 were collapsed, and singletons that could not be merged were discarded. Reads were aligned to IMGT to assign V, D and J genes, CDR3 length, and insertions or deletions at six rearrangement sites. Within each subset, clonotype counts were normalized to sorted cell number, and only after that were true diversity and Gini coefficients computed with the tcR R package. The overlap coefficient, calculated on TCRB nucleotide sequences, was used to measure repertoire sharing. Out-of-frame TCRB sequences from naive cells were analyzed to stand in for the pre-selection repertoire. TCRdb retrieved this table from immuneACCESS and kept in-frame rearrangements only. Not all clones are present; in checked studies, unresolved V genes account for under half, and no reason is known for the remainder. V and J calls and clone size are those listed in that table; D and trimming were worked out from the DNA. The sample contains 300,000 or so clones, roughly an eighth of them found a single time. 0.015% to 0.02% of the sample goes to the ten largest clones.

The TCR sequence derives from a man younger than 40 with type 1 diabetes. Sequencing input: naive CD4+ T cells from blood. This specimen's cell subset or site label, per the study, means: true naive CD4+ T cells. This chain is built from TRBV9 and TRBJ2-5; perhaps TRBD1 is the D gene, with 6 bases matching. The DNA is TGTGCCAGCAGCGTAACAGGGTCAGAGACCCAGTACTTC. Its coded protein is CASSVTGSETQYF. With all but the CDR3 taken from the reference TRBV9 and TRBJ2-5 genes, the full variable domain is: DSGVTQTPKHLITATGQRVTLRCSPRSGDLSVYWYQQSLDQGLQFLIQYYNGEERAKGNILERFSAQQFPDLHSELNLSSLELGDSALYFCASSVTGSETQYFGPGTRLLVL.